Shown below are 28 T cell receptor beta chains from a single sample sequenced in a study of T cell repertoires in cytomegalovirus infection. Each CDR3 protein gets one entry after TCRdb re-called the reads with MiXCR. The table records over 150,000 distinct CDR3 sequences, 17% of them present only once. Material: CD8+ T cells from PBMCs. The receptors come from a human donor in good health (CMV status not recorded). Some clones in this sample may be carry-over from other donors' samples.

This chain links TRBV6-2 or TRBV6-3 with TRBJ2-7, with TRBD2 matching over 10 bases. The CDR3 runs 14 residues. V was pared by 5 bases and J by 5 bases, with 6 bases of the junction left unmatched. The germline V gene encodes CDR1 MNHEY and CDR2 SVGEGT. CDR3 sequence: CASSSGGDIDEQYF. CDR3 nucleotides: TGTGCCAGCAGTAGCGGGGGGGATATCGACGAGCAGTACTTC.

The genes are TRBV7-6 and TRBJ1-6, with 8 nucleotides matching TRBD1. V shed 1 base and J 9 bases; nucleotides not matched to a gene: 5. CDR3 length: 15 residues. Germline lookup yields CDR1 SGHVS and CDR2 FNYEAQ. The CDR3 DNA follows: TGTGCCAGCAGCTTAGAAGGCACAGGGGGTTCACCCCTCCACTTT. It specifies CASSLEGTGGSPLHF. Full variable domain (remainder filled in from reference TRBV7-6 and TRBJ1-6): GAGVSQSPRYKVTKRGQDVALRCDPISGHVSLYWYRQALGQGPEFLTYFNYEAQQDKSGLPNDRFSAERPEGSISTLTIQRTEQRDSAMYRCASSLEGTGGSPLHFGNGTRLTVT.

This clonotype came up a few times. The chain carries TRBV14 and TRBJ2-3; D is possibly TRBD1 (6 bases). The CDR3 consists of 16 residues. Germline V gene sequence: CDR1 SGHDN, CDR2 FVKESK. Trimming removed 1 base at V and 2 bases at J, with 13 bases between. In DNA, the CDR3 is TGTGCCAGCAGCCAAGCGAGGGGGTTGGTCACAGATACGCAGTATTTT. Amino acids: CASSQARGLVTDTQYF.

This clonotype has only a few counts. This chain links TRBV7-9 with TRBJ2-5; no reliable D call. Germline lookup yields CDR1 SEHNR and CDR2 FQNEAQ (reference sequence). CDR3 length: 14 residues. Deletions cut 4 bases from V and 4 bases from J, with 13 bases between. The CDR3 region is CASSSPTMAETQYF. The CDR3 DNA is TGTGCCAGCAGCTCCCCGACAATGGCAGAGACCCAGTACTTC.

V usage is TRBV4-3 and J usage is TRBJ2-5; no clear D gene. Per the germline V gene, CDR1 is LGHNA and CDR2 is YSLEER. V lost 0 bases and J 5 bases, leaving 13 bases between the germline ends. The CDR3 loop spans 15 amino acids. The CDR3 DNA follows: TGCGCCAGCAGCCAAGAGTCGAGCCTGGGGGAGACCCAGTACTTC. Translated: CASSQESSLGETQYF.

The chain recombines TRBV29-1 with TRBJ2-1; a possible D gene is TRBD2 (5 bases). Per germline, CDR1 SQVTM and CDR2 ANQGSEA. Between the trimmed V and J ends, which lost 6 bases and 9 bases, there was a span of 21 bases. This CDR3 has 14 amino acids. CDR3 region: CSVLDHVAYVEQFF. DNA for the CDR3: TGCAGCGTGCTCGACCACGTAGCGTATGTTGAGCAGTTCTTC.

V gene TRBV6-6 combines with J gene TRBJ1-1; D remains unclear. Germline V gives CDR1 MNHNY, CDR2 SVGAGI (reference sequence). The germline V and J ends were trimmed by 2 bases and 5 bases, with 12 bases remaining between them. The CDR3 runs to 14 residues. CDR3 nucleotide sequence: TGTGCCAGCAGTTACGGTATGGGTACGACTGAAGCTTTCTTT. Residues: CASSYGMGTTEAFF.

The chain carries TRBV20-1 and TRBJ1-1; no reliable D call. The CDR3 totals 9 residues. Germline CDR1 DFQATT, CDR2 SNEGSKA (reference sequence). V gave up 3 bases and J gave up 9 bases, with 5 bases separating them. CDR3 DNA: TGCAGTGCTAGTACGAAAGCTTTCTTT. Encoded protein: CSASTKAFF.

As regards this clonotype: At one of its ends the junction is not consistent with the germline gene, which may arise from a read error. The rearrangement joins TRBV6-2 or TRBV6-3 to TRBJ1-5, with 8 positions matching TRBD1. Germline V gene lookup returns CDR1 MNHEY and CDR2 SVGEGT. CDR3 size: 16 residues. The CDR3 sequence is CDSSSHRGNRNQPQHF. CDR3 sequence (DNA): TGTGACAGCAGTTCTCACAGGGGGAATCGCAATCAGCCCCAGCATTTT.

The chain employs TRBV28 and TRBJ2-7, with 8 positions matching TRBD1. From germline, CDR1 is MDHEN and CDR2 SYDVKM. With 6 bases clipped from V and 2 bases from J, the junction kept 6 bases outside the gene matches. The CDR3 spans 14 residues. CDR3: CASSTDREPYEQYF. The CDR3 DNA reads TGTGCCAGCAGCACGGACAGGGAACCCTACGAGCAGTACTTC.

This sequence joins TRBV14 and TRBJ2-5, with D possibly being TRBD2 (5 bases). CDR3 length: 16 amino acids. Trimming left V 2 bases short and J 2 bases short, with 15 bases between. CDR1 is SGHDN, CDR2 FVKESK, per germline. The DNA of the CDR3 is TGTGCCAGCAGCCAAAAGGAGGTCGTGAGACAAGAGACCCAGTACTTC. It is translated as CASSQKEVVRQETQYF.

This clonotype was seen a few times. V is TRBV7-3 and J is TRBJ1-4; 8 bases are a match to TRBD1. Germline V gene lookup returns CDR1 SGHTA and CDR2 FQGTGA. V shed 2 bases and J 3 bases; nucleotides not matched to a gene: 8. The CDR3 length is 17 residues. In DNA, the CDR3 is TGTGCCAGCAGCTTACGGACAGGGCGCCCGGCTAATGAAAAACTGTTTTTT. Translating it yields CASSLRTGRPANEKLFF.

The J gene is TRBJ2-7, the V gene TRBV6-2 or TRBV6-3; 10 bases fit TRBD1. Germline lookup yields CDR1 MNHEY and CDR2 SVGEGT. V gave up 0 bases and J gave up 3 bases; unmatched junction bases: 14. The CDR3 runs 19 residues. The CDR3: CASSYSRGTGAREFYEQYF. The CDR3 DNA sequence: TGTGCCAGCAGTTACTCGAGGGGGACAGGGGCCCGAGAATTCTACGAGCAGTACTTC.

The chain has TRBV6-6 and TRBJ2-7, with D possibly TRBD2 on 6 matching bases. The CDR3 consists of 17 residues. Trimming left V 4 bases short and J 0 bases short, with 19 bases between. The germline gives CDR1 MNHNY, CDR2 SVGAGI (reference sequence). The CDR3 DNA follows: TGTGCCAGCAGTTTCCCCTCCGAGCGGGCCAGCTCCTACGAGCAGTACTTC. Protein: CASSFPSERASSYEQYF.

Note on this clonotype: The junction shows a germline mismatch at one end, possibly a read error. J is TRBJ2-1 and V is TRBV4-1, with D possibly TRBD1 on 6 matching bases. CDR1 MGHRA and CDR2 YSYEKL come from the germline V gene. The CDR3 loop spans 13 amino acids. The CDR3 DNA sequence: TGTGCCAGCAGCCAAGAGGGACAAAGAGAGCAGTTCTTC. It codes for CASSQEGQREQFF.

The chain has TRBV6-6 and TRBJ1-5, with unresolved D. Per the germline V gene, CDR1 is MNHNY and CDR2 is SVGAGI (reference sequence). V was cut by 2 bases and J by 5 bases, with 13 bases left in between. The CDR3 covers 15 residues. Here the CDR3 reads CASSYRGRWDQPQHF. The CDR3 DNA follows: TGTGCCAGCAGTTACCGTGGACGGTGGGATCAGCCCCAGCATTTT.

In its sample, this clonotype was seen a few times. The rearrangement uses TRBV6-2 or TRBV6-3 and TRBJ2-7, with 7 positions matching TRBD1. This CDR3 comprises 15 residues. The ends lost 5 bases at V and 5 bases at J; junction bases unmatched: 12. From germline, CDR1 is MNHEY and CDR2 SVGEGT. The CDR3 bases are TGTGCCAGCAGTAACCCTAGGACAGGTCTCCACGAGCAGTACTTC. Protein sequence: CASSNPRTGLHEQYF.

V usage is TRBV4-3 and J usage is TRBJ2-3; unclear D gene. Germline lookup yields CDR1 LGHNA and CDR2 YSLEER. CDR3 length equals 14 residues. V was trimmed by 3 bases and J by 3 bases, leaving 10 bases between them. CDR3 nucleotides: TGCGCCAGCAGCCAGGCTGATGAGACAGATACGCAGTATTTT. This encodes CASSQADETDTQYF.

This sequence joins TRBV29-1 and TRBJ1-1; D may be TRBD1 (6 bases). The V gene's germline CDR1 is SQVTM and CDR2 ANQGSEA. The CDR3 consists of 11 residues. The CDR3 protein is CSWTANTEAFF. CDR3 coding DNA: TGCAGTTGGACAGCGAACACTGAAGCTTTCTTT.

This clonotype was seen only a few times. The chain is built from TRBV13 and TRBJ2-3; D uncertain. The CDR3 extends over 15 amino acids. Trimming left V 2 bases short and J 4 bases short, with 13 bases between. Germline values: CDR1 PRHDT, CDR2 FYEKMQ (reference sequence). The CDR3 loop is CASSLISGPADTQYF. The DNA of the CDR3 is TGTGCCAGCAGCTTAATATCCGGCCCAGCAGATACGCAGTATTTT.

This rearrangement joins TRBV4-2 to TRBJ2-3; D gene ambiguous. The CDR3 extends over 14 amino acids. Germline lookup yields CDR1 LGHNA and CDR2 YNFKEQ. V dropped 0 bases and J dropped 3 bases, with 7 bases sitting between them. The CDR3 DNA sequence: TGTGCCAGCAGCCAAGATTTAGGGACAGATACGCAGTATTTT. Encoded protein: CASSQDLGTDTQYF.

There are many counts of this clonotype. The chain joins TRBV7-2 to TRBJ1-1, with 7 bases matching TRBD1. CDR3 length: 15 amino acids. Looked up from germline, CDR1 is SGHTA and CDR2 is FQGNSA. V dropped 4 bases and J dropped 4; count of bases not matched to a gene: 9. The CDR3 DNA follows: TGTGCCAGCAGCTCGACGCCGGGACAGCGCACTGAAGCTTTCTTT. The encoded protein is CASSSTPGQRTEAFF.

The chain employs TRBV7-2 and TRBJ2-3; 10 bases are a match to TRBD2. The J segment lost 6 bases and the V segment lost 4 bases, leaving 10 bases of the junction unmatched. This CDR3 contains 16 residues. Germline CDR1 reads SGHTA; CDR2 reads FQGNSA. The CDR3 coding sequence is TGTGCCAGCAGCTCCACTAGCGGGGATCTTCCGGATACGCAGTATTTT. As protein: CASSSTSGDLPDTQYF.

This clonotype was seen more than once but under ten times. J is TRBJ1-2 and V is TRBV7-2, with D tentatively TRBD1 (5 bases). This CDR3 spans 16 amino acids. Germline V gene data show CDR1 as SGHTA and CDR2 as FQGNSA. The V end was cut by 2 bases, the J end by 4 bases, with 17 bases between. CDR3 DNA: TGTGCCAGCAGCTTAAAGGGAGGAGGGACTAGCTATGGCTACACCTTC. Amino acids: CASSLKGGGTSYGYTF.

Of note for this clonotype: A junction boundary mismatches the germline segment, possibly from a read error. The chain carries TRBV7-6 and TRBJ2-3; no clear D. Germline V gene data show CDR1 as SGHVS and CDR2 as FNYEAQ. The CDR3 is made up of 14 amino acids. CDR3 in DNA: TGTGCTAGCAGCCTCCTCGTGGGGACAGATACGCAGTATTTT. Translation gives CASSLLVGTDTQYF.

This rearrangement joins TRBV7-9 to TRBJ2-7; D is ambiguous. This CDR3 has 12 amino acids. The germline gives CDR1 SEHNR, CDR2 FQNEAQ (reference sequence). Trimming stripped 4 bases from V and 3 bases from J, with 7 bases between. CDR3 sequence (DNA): TGTGCCAGCAGCTCCGCCCACTACGAGCAGTACTTC. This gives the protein CASSSAHYEQYF.

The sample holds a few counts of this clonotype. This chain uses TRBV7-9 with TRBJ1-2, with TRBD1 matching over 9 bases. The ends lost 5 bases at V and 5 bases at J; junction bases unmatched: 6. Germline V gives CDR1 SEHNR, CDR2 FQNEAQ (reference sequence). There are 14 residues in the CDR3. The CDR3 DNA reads TGTGCCAGCAGCCCGACAGGGGGAGCGTATGGCTACACCTTC. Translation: CASSPTGGAYGYTF.

The CDR3 region is CASSYSGDNNEQFF. The CDR3 region has the DNA TGTGCCAGCAGTTACTCAGGGGATAACAATGAGCAGTTCTTC. This rearrangement joins TRBV6-2 or TRBV6-3 to TRBJ2-1; tentatively, D is TRBD1 (5 bases). V was pared by 0 bases and J by 5 bases, with 8 bases between. Per germline, CDR1 MNHEY and CDR2 SVGEGT. The length of the CDR3 is 14 residues.